What follows describes a single T cell receptor (beta chain). This clonotype has ten or more counts. Its binding antigen is unknown. No quality values exist for individual bases; no much larger clone is one base distant. The V and J ends are trimmed by 2 bases and 6 bases, leaving 12 bases between them. From its cysteine to its phenylalanine, the CDR3 spans 13 amino acids. Left in the record is the CDR3 DNA by itself, 39 bases read in frame from the first base. The CDR1 and CDR2 encoded by the germline V gene are SGHRS and YFSETQ. Stable Graves' hyperthyroidism was defined as no progression to ophthalmopathy during 18 months of follow-up. Hyperthyroidism patients were newly diagnosed, had a disease duration of under 2 months, and were aged 18 to 65 years. Any patient with an uncontrolled infection, another autoimmune disease, pregnancy or lactation was excluded. Diagnoses were established on the basis of clinical symptoms, serum thyroxine and TRAb, thyroid ultrasound, and orbital computed tomography. Ficoll-Paque density gradient centrifugation was used to isolate PBMCs from 9.5 to 10 ml of fresh peripheral blood. Total RNA was extracted using Trizol reagent, and RNA quality was assessed on an Agilent 2100 Bioanalyzer.

The TCR beta CDR3 regions were amplified from the RNA transcripts. The first round of RT-PCR for the TCR CDR3 was performed with the HTBI primer set and the Qiagen OneStep RT-PCR kit. Libraries were constructed in a second round of multiplex PCR, after which size selection and purification were carried out. Paired-end sequencing of the libraries was performed with 100 bp reads on an Illumina HiSeq2000. Regarding the original processing steps: SOAPnuke was used to process the raw data, throwing out any read that contained adapters or uncalled bases, had a mean Phred below 15, or lacked an exact constant-primer or identifier match. High-quality paired reads were merged using COPE v1.2.5, and each unique nucleotide sequence was defined as a clonotype. Clonotypes were aligned to IMGT TRBV, TRBD and TRBJ reference segments using MiTCR v1.1. The analysis included only V-J combinations with a frequency above 0.0001, which together covered 99% to 99.2% of the repertoires. A TCS score was defined as the ratio of F50 (clonal expansion) to E x V (chaos), with BLOSUM62-based TCRdist applied between CDR3 peptides within each V-J. Welch's t-statistics and random forest reduced 514 V-J features to roughly 13, which were used in a naive Bayes classifier (R e1071). The public reads were reanalyzed by TCRdb: fastp trimming at Q25, MiXCR alignment, in-frame beta chains only. Identical CDR3 proteins give one entry, which carries the most common genes and DNA. TCRdb's processing, not the authors' own work, is the source of the V and J calls. The sample table contains about 200,000 distinct CDR3 sequences; only one count was recorded for approximately 20% of them. About 41% of the sample belongs to the ten largest clones.

This entry comes from a study of T cells in Graves' hyperthyroidism and ophthalmopathy (dated by TCRdb to between 2018 and 2021). For the wider study: Peripheral blood samples were taken at initial diagnosis, before any treatment was given. The paper reports TCR Vbeta CDR3 sequencing of over 120 peripheral blood samples: approximately 41 ophthalmopathy, over 70 hyperthyroidism and 17 progressor patients. The approximately 97 discovery patients were randomly divided into training and test sets at a 7:3 ratio. In addition, the study compared T-cell repertoires in thyroid tissue and in blood from several Graves' hyperthyroidism patients. After sampling, hyperthyroidism patients received methimazole starting at 30 mg daily, and ophthalmopathy patients received high-dose intravenous methylprednisolone. TCR V-J signatures able to tell the groups apart were searched for in a discovery cohort of approximately 95 patients, of whom fewer than 45 had Graves' ophthalmopathy and more than 55 had stable Graves' hyperthyroidism. Whether ophthalmopathy could be predicted prospectively was tested in an independent validation cohort made up of 18 hyperthyroidism patients plus 17 patients who later progressed to ophthalmopathy. Overall study outcomes, separate from this receptor: Most expanded thyroid clonotypes (frequency above 0.001) were also detected in blood, a finding suggesting that blood repertoires may reflect thyroid immune responses. A model built on a 13 V-J signature distinguished ophthalmopathy from stable hyperthyroidism, reaching roughly 88% sensitivity and under 84% specificity in cross-validation and 80%/75% in testing. Sample size was not statistically predetermined, and blinding of investigators to group allocation was not performed. During validation, the model predicted progression to ophthalmopathy a median of approximately six months ahead of onset, with around 71% sensitivity and 72% to 80% specificity.

The sequence joins TRBV5-1 to TRBJ2-7; the D gene is perhaps TRBD2, on 5 matching bases. Material: blood. The receptor was isolated from a middle-aged man with Graves' hyperthyroidism. The nucleotide sequence is given as TGCGCCAGCAGCTTTAACGGTCGGGGCGAGCAGTACTTC. It encodes CASSFNGRGEQYF.